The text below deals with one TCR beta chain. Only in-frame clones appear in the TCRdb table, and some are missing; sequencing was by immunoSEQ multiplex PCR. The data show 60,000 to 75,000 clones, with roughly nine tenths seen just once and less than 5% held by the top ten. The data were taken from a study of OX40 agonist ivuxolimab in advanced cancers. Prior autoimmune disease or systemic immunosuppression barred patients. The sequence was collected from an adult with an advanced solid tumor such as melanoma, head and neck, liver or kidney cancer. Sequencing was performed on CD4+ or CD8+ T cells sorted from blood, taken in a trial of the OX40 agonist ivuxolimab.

Written as DNA, the CDR3 is TGTGCCAGCAGTCATGGGCCCCTCTCCTACAATGAGCAGTTCTTC. It translates to CASSHGPLSYNEQFF. The chain joins TRBV25-1 to TRBJ2-1; no clear D gene. V was cut by 5 bases and J by 0 bases, with 11 bases left in between. The CDR3 covers 15 residues. Germline lookup yields CDR1 MGHDK and CDR2 SYGVNS.